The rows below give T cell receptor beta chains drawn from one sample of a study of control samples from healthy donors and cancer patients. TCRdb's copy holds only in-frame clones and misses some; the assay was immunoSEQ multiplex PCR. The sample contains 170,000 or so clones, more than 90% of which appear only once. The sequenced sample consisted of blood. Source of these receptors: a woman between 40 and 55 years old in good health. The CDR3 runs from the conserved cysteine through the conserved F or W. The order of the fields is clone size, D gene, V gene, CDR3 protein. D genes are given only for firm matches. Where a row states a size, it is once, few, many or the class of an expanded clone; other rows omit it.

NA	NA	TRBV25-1	CASSYLRASNEKLFF
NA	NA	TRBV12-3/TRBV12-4	CASSLGGNTEAFF
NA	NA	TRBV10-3	CATRGYNSPLHF
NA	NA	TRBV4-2	CASSQRPAYEQYF
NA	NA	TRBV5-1	CASSPEGVGPQHF
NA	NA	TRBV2	CASSVLAGDTEAFF
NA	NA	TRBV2	CASSVRRGSANEKLFF
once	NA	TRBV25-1	CASSDRTDLGTEAFF
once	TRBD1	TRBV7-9	CASSLAGGRSRKETQYF
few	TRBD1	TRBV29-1	CSVETGGNQPQHF
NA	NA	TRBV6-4	CASSSQGNTEAFF
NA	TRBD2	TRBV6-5	CASSYWGAGAIETQYF
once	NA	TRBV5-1	CASSLDRLNTEAFF
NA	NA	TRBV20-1	CSARVGDTQYF
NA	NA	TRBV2	CASTAGYGYTF
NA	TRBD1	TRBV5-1	CASREQGLSTDTQYF
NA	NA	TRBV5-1	CASSLGQGKETQYF
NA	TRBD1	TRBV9	CASSETGAYSEAFF
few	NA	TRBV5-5	CASSLETYGYTF
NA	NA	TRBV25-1	CASSDTRGVYGYTF
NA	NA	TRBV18	CASSPSSNTEAFF
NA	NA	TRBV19	CASQRGGPQHF
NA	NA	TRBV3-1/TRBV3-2	CASSHDTETQYF
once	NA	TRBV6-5	CASSYSFSRAYNEQFF
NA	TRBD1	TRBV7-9	CASSPQTGATEAFF
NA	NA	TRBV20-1	CSALTYGYTF
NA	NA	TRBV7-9	CASRLAELNTGELFF
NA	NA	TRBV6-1	CASSEQGGGTSNYGYTF
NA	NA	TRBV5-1	CASSVGGGSTDTQYF
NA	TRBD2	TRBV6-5	CASRSGTSRSNEQFF
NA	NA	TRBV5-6	CASTRGRSAEQFF
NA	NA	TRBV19	CASSPQGGYGYTF
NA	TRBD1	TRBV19	CASKPGQGYTEAFF
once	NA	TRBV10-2	CASSEYTGEQYF
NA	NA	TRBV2	CASTMGRGQTTEQFF
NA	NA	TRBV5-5	CASSLWISDNSPLHF
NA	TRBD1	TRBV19	CASLGTGDYGYTF
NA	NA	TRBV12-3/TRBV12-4	CASSQDRNQPQHF
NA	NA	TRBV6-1	CASSEALSTTYEQYF
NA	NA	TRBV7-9	CASSFNERDEQFF
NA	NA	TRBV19	CASSIIGVDNQPQHF
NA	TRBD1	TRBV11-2	CASSLAGTGMAFF
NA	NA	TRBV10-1	CASSGDTYEQYF
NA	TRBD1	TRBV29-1	CSVKDRATDTQYF
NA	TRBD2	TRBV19	CASREAGGPVGDTQYF